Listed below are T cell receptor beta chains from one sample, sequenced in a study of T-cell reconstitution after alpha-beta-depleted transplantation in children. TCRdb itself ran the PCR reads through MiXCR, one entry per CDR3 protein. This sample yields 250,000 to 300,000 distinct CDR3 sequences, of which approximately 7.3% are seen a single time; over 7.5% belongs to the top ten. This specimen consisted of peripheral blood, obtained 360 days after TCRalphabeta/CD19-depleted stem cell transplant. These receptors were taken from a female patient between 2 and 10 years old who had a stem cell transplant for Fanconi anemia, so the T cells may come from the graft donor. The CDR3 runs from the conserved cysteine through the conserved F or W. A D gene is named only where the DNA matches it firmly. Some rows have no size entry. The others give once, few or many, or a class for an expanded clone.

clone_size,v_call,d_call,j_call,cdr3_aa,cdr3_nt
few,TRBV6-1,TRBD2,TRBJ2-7,CASSPGGREGPREQYF,TGTGCCAGCAGTCCCGGGGGGCGGGAGGGCCCGAGGGAGCAGTACTTC
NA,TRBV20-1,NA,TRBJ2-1,CSAAGPGTRAPFF,TGCAGTGCTGCCGGGCCGGGGACGAGGGCGCCGTTCTTC
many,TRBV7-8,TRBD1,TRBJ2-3,CASSKGTVPLITDTQYF,TGTGCCAGCAGCAAAGGGACAGTTCCCCTTATCACAGATACGCAGTATTTT
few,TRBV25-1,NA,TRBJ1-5,CASSEYWEGQPQHF,TGTGCCAGCAGTGAATATTGGGAGGGCCAGCCCCAGCATTTT
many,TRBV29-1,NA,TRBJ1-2,CSVEDRAGRNYGYTF,TGCAGCGTTGAAGATCGGGCAGGACGAAACTATGGCTACACCTTC
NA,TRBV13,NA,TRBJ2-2,CASSVTGGYTGELFF,TGTGCCAGCAGTGTGACCGGGGGATACACCGGGGAGCTGTTTTTT
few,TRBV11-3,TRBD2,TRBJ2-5,CASSLGAGEQETQYF,TGTGCCAGCAGCTTAGGAGCGGGGGAGCAAGAGACCCAGTACTTC
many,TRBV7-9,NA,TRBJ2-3,CASSQKIAESTDTQYF,TGTGCCAGCAGCCAGAAAATAGCGGAGTCGACAGATACGCAGTATTTT
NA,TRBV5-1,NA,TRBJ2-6,CASTVTVRGANVLTF,TGCGCCAGCACGGTAACCGTTCGAGGGGCCAACGTCCTGACTTTC
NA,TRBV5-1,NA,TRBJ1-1,CASSVSWSAEAFF,TGCGCCAGCAGCGTGAGCTGGTCCGCTGAAGCTTTCTTT
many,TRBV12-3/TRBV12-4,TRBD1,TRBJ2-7,CASSPGQSPSIEQYF,TGTGCCAGCAGTCCGGGACAGTCTCCCTCAATCGAGCAGTACTTC
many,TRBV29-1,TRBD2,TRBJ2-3,CSVEASGSLGEDTQYF,TGCAGCGTTGAGGCTAGCGGGAGTCTGGGGGAAGATACGCAGTATTTT
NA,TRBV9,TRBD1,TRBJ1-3,CASSVMDRAFSGNTIYF,TGTGCCAGCAGCGTAATGGACAGGGCCTTCTCTGGAAACACCATATATTTT
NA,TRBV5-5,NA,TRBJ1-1,CASSLKGGSINTEAFF,TGTGCCAGCAGCCTCAAGGGGGGCAGCATTAACACTGAAGCTTTCTTT
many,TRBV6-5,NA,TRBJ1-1,CASSRWSRDTEAFF,TGTGCCAGCAGTCGCTGGTCGAGGGACACTGAAGCTTTCTTT
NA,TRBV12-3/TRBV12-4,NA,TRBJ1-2,CASSFTGPRPYGYTF,TGTGCCAGCAGTTTTACAGGCCCGCGTCCCTATGGCTACACCTTC
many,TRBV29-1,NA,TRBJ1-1,CSVGTTVGGAAEAFF,TGCAGCGTTGGCACGACGGTGGGGGGTGCGGCTGAAGCTTTCTTT
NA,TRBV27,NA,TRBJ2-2,CASRKPGRLTGELFF,TGTGCCAGCAGAAAACCGGGACGCCTCACCGGGGAGCTGTTTTTT
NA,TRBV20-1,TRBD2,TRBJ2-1,CSARVIAGGHEQFF,TGCAGTGCTAGAGTTATAGCGGGGGGCCATGAGCAGTTCTTC
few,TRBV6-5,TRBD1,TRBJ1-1,CASGPTGVSAFF,TGTGCCAGCGGCCCTACAGGGGTCAGCGCTTTCTTT
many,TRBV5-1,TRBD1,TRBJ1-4,CASSVGQVEKLFF,TGCGCCAGCAGCGTTGGACAGGTTGAAAAACTGTTTTTT
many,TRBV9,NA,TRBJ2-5,CASSALLEGETQYF,TGTGCCAGCAGCGCATTACTAGAGGGCGAGACCCAGTACTTC
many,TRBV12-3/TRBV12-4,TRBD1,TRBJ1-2,CASSLQGALYGYTF,TGTGCCAGCAGTTTACAGGGGGCATTATATGGCTACACCTTC
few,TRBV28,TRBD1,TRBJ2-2,CASETGQGLAGELFF,TGTGCCAGCGAAACGGGACAGGGGTTGGCCGGGGAGCTGTTTTTT
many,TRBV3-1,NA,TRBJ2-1,CASSLDGARNNEQFF,TGTGCCAGCAGCCTAGATGGGGCGCGGAACAATGAGCAGTTCTTC
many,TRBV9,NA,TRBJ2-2,CASSVAAANTGELFF,TGTGCCAGCAGCGTAGCGGCAGCGAACACCGGGGAGCTGTTTTTT
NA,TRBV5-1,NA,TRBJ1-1,CASSEFRMNTEAFF,TGCGCCAGCAGTGAGTTTCGCATGAACACTGAAGCTTTCTTT
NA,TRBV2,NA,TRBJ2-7,CASRGPKYEQYF,TGTGCCAGCAGGGGTCCAAAGTACGAGCAGTACTTC
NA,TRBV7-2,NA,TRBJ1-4,CASSSGPRATNEKLFF,TGTGCCAGCAGCTCAGGACCCAGGGCAACTAATGAAAAACTGTTTTTT
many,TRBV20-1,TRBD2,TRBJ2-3,CSARRLAGPTDTQYF,TGCAGTGCTAGACGACTAGCGGGCCCCACAGATACGCAGTATTTT
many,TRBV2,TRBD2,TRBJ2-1,CASSARGLARNEQFF,TGTGCCAGCAGTGCTCGGGGACTAGCGAGAAATGAGCAGTTCTTC
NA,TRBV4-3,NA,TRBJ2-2,CASSQDDLGGANTGELFF,TGCGCCAGCAGCCAAGATGATCTCGGCGGGGCGAACACCGGGGAGCTGTTTTTT
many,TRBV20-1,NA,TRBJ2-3,CSARVVGDPTDTQYF,TGCAGTGCTAGAGTGGTAGGCGACCCTACAGATACGCAGTATTTT
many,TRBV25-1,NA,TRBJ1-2,CASSAQGYNGYTF,TGTGCCAGCAGTGCACAGGGATATAATGGCTACACCTTC
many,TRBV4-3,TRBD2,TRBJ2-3,CASRKRLAGDTDTQYF,TGCGCCAGCAGAAAACGACTAGCGGGGGACACAGATACGCAGTATTTT
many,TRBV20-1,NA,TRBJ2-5,CSAMHRVSGETQYF,TGCAGTGCTATGCATCGTGTGTCAGGAGAGACCCAGTACTTC
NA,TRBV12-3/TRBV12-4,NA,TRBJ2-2,CASSLWRPKAGELFF,TGTGCCAGCAGTTTGTGGCGCCCCAAGGCCGGGGAGCTGTTTTTT
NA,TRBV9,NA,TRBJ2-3,CASSVAPSTDTQYF,TGTGCCAGCAGCGTGGCCCCCTCGACAGATACGCAGTATTTT
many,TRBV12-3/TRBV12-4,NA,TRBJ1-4,CASSNKGYGTTNEKLFF,TGTGCCAGCAGCAACAAAGGATACGGGACCACTAATGAAAAACTGTTTTTT
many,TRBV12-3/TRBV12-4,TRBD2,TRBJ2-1,CASSPGTSGSNEQFF,TGTGCCAGCAGTCCCGGGACTAGCGGTTCCAATGAGCAGTTCTTC
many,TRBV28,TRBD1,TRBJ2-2,CASHDRVGTGELFF,TGTGCCAGCCACGACAGGGTAGGAACCGGGGAGCTGTTTTTT
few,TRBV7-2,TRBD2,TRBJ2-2,CASRPLAGGPWGGELFF,TGTGCCAGCAGGCCCCTAGCGGGGGGGCCATGGGGAGGGGAGCTGTTTTTT
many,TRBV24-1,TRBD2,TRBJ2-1,CATSALAGGHYNEQFF,TGTGCCACCAGTGCGCTAGCGGGAGGGCACTACAATGAGCAGTTCTTC
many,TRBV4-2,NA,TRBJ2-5,CASSQGTFQETQYF,TGTGCCAGCAGCCAAGGCACTTTCCAAGAGACCCAGTACTTC
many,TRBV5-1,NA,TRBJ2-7,CASSPGIGLRGYF,TGCGCCAGCAGCCCAGGTATTGGACTTCGGGGGTACTTC
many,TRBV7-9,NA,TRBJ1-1,CASSFAVAGFEAFF,TGTGCCAGCAGCTTTGCGGTGGCCGGGTTTGAAGCTTTCTTT
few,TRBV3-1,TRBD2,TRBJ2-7,CASSQSLAGGFYEQYF,TGTGCCAGCAGCCAGTCACTAGCGGGAGGGTTCTACGAGCAGTACTTC
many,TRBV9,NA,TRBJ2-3,CASSLEGLRADTQYF,TGTGCCAGCAGCCTCGAGGGACTTCGAGCAGATACGCAGTATTTT
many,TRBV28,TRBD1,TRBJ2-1,CASSFGTTGVDEQFF,TGTGCCAGCAGTTTTGGGACGACAGGGGTGGATGAGCAGTTCTTC
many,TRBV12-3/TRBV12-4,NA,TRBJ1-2,CASRGGFRGYTF,TGTGCCAGCCGGGGGGGGTTTCGTGGCTACACCTTC
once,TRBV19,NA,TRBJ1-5,CASTWTANSNQPQHF,TGTGCCAGTACTTGGACAGCTAATAGCAATCAGCCCCAGCATTTT
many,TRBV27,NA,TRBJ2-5,CASSLVVDETQYF,TGTGCCAGCAGTTTAGTGGTCGACGAGACCCAGTACTTC
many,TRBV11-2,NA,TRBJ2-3,CASSLAPPDTQYF,TGTGCCAGCAGCTTAGCGCCACCAGATACGCAGTATTTT
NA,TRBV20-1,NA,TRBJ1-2,CSAIRQPINYGYTF,TGCAGTGCTATAAGACAGCCTATTAACTATGGCTACACCTTC
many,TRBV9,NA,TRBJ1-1,CASSSPKGGAEAFF,TGTGCCAGCAGCTCTCCTAAGGGGGGTGCAGAAGCTTTCTTT
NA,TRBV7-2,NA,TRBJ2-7,CASSLRGGSYEQYF,TGTGCCAGCAGCTTGAGGGGGGGCTCCTACGAGCAGTACTTC
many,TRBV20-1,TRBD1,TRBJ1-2,CSARDSSYYGYTF,TGCAGTGCTCGGGACAGTTCCTACTATGGCTACACCTTC
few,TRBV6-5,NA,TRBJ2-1,CASSYVGRAPYNEQFF,TGTGCCAGCAGTTATGTAGGGCGGGCGCCCTACAATGAGCAGTTCTTC
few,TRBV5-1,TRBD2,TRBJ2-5,CASSSYSAGTMYQETQYF,TGCGCCAGCAGTAGTTACTCAGCCGGGACTATGTACCAAGAGACCCAGTACTTC